This T cell receptor (beta chain) was found in a study of siplizumab effects on memory and regulatory T cells. Study outcomes and limitations: The mapping of alloreactive clones to unstimulated subsets covered only a minor fraction of them. Significantly reduced by siplizumab was the cumulative frequency of alloreactive sequences, namely those traceable to unstimulated CD4+ memory cells. About 80-97% of proliferating CD4+ or CD8+ clones had no assignable naive or memory phenotype.

Profiling relied on immunoSEQ multiplex PCR, and the TCRdb table lists in-frame clones only, not all of them. Among about 85,000 clones listed, more than 85% were seen once. About this clone itself: Its antigen is undetermined.

Material for sequencing was CD8+ T cells sorted from blood. The clonotype comes from a human donor in good health.

CDR3 loop: CVKVPPPIETQYF. CDR3 DNA: TGTGTCAAAGTTCCGCCTCCCATAGAGACCCAGTACTTC. This chain uses TRBV6-5 with TRBJ2-5; D is uncertain. Germline loops: CDR1 MNHEY, CDR2 SVGAGI. The CDR3 runs 13 residues.